This T cell receptor (beta chain) was recovered during a study of Graves' ophthalmopathy and Graves' hyperthyroidism. Study-level information: Peripheral blood was collected at initial diagnosis, before any treatment. Study-wide results and limits: Blood also harbored most expanded thyroid clonotypes above 0.001 frequency.

The authors amplified TCR beta CDR3 regions, and they did so from RNA transcripts for repertoire sequencing. RT-PCR with HTBI primers came first, then second-round multiplex PCR. TCRdb itself ran the multiplex PCR reads through MiXCR, one entry per CDR3 protein. This sample has 200,000 to 250,000 distinct CDR3 sequences, with 20% to 25% found just once. This clonotype came up many times. Its antigen is currently unknown. Germline V gene sequence: CDR1 MNHNS, CDR2 SASEGT. The CDR3 covers 12 residues. V lost 5 bases to trimming and J lost 5 bases, with 6 bases between them. The rearrangement joins TRBV6-1 to TRBJ2-2, with a tentative D call TRBD1 (6 bases). The TCR was taken from a woman in her fifties or sixties with Graves' ophthalmopathy. The sample comprised peripheral blood. The CDR3 here is CASSTGTGELFF. CDR3 bases: TGTGCCAGCAGTACAGGGACCGGGGAGCTGTTTTTT.